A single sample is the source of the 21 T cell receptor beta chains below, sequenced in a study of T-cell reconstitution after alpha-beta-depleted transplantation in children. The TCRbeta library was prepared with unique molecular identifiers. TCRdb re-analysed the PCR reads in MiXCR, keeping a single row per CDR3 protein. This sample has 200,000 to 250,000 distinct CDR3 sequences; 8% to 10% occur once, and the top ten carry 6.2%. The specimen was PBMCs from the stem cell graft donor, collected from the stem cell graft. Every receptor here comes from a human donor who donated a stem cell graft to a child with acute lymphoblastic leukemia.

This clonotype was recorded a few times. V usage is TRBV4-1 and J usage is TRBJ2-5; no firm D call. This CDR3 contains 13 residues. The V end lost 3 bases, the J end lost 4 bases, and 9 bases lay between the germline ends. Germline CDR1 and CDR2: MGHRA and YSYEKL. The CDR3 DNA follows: TGCGCCAGCAGCCAGACTGATATAGAGACCCAGTACTTC. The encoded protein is CASSQTDIETQYF.

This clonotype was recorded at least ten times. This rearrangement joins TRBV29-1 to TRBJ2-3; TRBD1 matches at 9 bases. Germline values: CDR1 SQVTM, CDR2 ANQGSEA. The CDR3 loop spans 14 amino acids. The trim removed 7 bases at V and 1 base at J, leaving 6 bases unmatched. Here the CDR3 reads CSGTGEVGTDTQYF. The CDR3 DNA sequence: TGCAGCGGGACAGGGGAAGTCGGCACAGATACGCAGTATTTT.

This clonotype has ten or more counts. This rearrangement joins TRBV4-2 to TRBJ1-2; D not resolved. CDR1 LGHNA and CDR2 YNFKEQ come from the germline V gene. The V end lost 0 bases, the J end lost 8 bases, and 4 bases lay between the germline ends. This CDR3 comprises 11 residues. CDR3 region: CASSQDYGYTF. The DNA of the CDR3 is TGTGCCAGCAGCCAAGATTACGGCTACACCTTC.

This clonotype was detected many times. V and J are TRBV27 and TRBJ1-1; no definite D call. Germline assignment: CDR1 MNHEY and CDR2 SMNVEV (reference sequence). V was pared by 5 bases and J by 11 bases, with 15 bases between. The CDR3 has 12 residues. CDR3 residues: CASSKTRSVAFF. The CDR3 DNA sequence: TGTGCCAGCAGTAAGACACGATCAGTCGCTTTCTTT.

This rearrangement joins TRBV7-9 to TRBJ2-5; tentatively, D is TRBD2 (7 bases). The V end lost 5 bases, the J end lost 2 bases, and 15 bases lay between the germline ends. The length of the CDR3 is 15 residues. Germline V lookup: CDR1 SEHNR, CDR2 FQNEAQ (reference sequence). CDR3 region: CASSPFGGHQETQYF. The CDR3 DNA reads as TGTGCCAGCAGCCCGTTCGGGGGGCATCAAGAGACCCAGTACTTC.

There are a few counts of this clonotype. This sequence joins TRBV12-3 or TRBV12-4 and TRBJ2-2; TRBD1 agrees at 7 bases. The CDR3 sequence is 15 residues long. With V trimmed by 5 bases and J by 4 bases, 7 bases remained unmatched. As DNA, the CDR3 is TGTGCCAGCAGTCCAGAGGACAGGATCACCGGGGAGCTGTTTTTT. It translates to CASSPEDRITGELFF.

The CDR3 DNA is TGTGCCACCAGTGATACAGGGATCCTGACATACAATGAGCAGTTCTTC. It yields the protein CATSDTGILTYNEQFF. The rearrangement links TRBV24-1 to TRBJ2-1; TRBD1 might be the D (6 bases). CDR1 and CDR2 from the germline V gene are KGHDR and SFDVKD. The CDR3 sequence is 16 residues long. Trimming cost V 3 bases and J 4 bases, with 15 bases left between them.

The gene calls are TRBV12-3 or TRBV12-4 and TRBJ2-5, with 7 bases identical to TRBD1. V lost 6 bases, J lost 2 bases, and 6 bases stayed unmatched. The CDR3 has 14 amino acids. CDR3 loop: CASRAQGVQETQYF. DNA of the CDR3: TGTGCCAGCAGGGCGCAGGGGGTTCAAGAGACCCAGTACTTC.

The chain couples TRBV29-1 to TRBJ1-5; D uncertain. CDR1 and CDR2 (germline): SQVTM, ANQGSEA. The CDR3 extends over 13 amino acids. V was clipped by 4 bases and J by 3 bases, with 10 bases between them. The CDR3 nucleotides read TGCAGCGTTGCAGGAAACGACAATCAGCCCCAGCATTTT. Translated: CSVAGNDNQPQHF.

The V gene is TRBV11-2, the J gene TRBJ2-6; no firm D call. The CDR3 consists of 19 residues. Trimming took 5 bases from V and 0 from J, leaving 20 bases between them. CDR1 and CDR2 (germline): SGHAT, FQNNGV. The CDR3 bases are TGTGCCAGCAGCCCCAGTATTTGGAAGTCAAACTCTGGGGCCAACGTCCTGACTTTC. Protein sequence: CASSPSIWKSNSGANVLTF.

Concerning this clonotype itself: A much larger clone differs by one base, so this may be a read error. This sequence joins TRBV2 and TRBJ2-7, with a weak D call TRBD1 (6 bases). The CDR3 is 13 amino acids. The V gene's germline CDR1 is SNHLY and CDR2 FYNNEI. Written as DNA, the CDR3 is TGTGTCAGGGGAGTTGGTATCTCCTACGAGCAGTACTTC. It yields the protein CVRGVGISYEQYF.

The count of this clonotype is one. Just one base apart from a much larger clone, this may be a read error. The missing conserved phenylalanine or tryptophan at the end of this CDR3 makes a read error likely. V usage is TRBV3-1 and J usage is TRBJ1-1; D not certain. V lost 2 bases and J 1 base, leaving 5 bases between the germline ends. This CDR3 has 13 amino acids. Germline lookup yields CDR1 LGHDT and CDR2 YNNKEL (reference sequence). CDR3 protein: CASSQYKNTEAFS. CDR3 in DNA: TGTGCCAGCAGCCAATATAAGAACACTGAAGCTTTCTCT.

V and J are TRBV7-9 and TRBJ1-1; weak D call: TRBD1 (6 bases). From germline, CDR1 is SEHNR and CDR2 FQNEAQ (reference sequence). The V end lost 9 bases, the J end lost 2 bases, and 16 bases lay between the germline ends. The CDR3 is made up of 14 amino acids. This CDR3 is CARGPGGLNTEAFF. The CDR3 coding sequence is TGTGCCAGGGGCCCCGGGGGCCTCAACACTGAAGCTTTCTTT.

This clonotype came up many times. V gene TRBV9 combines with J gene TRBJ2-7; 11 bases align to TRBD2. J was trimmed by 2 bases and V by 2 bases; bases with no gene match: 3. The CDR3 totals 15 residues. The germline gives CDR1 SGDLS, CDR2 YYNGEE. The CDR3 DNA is TGTGCCAGCAGCGTGGGACTAGCGGTCACCTACGAGCAGTACTTC. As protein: CASSVGLAVTYEQYF.

CDR3 in amino acids: CASSKGQGTYEQYF. CDR3 nucleotide sequence: TGTGCCAGCAGTAAGGGACAGGGGACCTACGAGCAGTACTTC. The chain joins TRBV27 to TRBJ2-7; 10 bases match TRBD1. Germline V lookup: CDR1 MNHEY, CDR2 SMNVEV (reference sequence). The V gene end was trimmed by 5 bases and the J gene end by 2 bases; junction bases not matched to a gene: 3. The CDR3 sequence is 14 residues long.

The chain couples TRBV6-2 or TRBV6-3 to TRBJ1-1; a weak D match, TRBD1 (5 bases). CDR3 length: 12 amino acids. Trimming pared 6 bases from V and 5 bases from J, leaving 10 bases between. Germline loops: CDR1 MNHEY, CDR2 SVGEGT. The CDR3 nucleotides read TGTGCCAGCAGCCTCCGGGGGACTGAAGCTTTCTTT. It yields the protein CASSLRGTEAFF.

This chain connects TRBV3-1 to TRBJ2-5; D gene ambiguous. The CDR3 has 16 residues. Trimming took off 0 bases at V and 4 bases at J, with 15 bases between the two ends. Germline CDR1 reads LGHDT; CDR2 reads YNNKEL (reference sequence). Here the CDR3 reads CASSQEPVRTGETQYF. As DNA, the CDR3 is TGTGCCAGCAGCCAAGAGCCGGTTCGGACCGGAGAGACCCAGTACTTC.

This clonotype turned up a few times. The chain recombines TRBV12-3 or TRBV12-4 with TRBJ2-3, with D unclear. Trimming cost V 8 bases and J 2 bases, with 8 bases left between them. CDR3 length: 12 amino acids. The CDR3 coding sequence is TGTGCCAGCCGATACGTCACAGATACGCAGTATTTT. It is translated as CASRYVTDTQYF.

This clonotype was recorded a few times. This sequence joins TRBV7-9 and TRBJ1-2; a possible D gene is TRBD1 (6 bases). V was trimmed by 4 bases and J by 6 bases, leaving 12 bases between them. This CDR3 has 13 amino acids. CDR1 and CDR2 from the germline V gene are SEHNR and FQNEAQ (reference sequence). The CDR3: CASSYDRFDGYTF. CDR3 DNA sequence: TGTGCCAGCAGCTATGACAGGTTCGATGGCTACACCTTC.

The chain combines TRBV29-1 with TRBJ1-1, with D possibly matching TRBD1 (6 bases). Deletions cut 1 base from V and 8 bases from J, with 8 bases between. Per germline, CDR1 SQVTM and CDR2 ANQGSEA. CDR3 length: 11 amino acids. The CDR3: CSVEVRGEAFF. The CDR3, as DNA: TGCAGCGTTGAAGTTAGGGGGGAAGCTTTCTTT.

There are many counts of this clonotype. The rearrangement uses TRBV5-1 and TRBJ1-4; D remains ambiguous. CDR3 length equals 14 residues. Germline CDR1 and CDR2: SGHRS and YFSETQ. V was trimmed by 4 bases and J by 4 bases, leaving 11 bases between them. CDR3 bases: TGCGCCAGCAGCCGGGCAGAGATTAATGAAAAACTGTTTTTT. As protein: CASSRAEINEKLFF.